The entry below describes one TCR beta chain. Antigen specificity is unknown. This CDR3 is 14 amino acids long. Germline loops: CDR1 KGHSH, CDR2 LQKENI. Trimming removed 1 base from V and 0 bases from J, with 6 bases in between. This record belongs to a study of cytomegalovirus exposure and HLA in healthy donors. About the study: Later, an analysis reported that the 120 or so validation repertoires had used the same platform as the approximately 630 first-cohort repertoires.

Notes on the study in general: The study designated fewer than 200 TCR beta chains cytomegalovirus-associated. Reports credit the classifier with highly specific, highly sensitive diagnosis of cytomegalovirus status. Subsequent analysis of the 120 or so validation repertoires found a tendency for first-cohort TCR clusters to co-occur.

Generated by immunoSEQ multiplex PCR, the TCRdb table keeps only in-frame clones and is missing some. Here the sample spans tens of thousands of clones, over 85% being singletons. Sequenced: PBMCs. The chain joins TRBV18 to TRBJ1-1; D is ambiguous. This clonotype was obtained from a young woman in good health and CMV-seronegative. The CDR3 region is CASSPQSLNTEAFF. CDR3 sequence (DNA): TGTGCCAGCTCACCACAGAGTTTGAACACTGAAGCTTTCTTT.